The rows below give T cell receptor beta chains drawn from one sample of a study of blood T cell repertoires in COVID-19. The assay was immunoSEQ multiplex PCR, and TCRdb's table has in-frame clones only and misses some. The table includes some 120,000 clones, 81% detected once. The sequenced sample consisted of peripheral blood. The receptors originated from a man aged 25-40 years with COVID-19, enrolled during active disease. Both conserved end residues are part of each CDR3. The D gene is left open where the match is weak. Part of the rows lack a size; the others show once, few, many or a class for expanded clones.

cdr3_aa: CASSVAAEANTGELFF; cdr3_nt: TGTGCCAGCAGCGTAGCCGCGGAGGCGAACACCGGGGAGCTGTTTTTT; j_call: TRBJ2-2; d_call: -; v_call: TRBV9; clone_size: -
cdr3_aa: CASSPQGAGEQYF; cdr3_nt: TGTGCCAGTAGTCCCCAGGGGGCGGGCGAGCAGTACTTC; j_call: TRBJ2-7; d_call: TRBD1; v_call: TRBV19; clone_size: few
cdr3_aa: CASSHPGLAGEYNEQFF; cdr3_nt: TGTGCCAGCAGCCATCCGGGACTAGCGGGAGAGTACAATGAGCAGTTCTTC; j_call: TRBJ2-1; d_call: TRBD2; v_call: TRBV7-6; clone_size: -
cdr3_aa: CASSSGLAGGPEELFF; cdr3_nt: TGTGCCAGCAGCTCTGGACTAGCGGGGGGGCCTGAGGAGCTGTTTTTT; j_call: TRBJ2-2; d_call: TRBD2; v_call: TRBV5-8; clone_size: -
cdr3_aa: CASRAGLAGYNEQFF; cdr3_nt: TGTGCCAGCAGGGCCGGACTAGCGGGTTACAATGAGCAGTTCTTC; j_call: TRBJ2-1; d_call: TRBD2; v_call: TRBV27; clone_size: -
cdr3_aa: CASGYPGDDSYNEQFF; cdr3_nt: TGTGCCAGCGGTTACCCGGGGGACGACTCCTACAATGAGCAGTTCTTC; j_call: TRBJ2-1; d_call: -; v_call: TRBV6-5; clone_size: -
cdr3_aa: CASRPDRGHYEQYF; cdr3_nt: TGTGCCAGCAGACCCGACAGGGGGCACTACGAGCAGTACTTC; j_call: TRBJ2-7; d_call: TRBD1; v_call: TRBV27; clone_size: -
cdr3_aa: CASSVTGGGIYGYTF; cdr3_nt: TGTGCCAGCAGTGTGACAGGGGGAGGTATCTATGGCTACACCTTC; j_call: TRBJ1-2; d_call: TRBD1; v_call: TRBV27; clone_size: -
cdr3_aa: CASTRQGNQPQHF; cdr3_nt: TGTGCCAGCACAAGACAGGGCAATCAGCCCCAGCATTTT; j_call: TRBJ1-5; d_call: -; v_call: TRBV2; clone_size: few
cdr3_aa: CASSLVGGAAEQYF; cdr3_nt: TGTGCCAGCAGCTTAGTTGGCGGAGCGGCCGAGCAGTACTTC; j_call: TRBJ2-7; d_call: -; v_call: TRBV11-1; clone_size: -
cdr3_aa: CASREDSGNTIYF; cdr3_nt: TGTGCCAGCAGGGAGGACAGTGGAAACACCATATATTTT; j_call: TRBJ1-3; d_call: -; v_call: TRBV11-3; clone_size: -
cdr3_aa: CASSPNQGRNSPLHF; cdr3_nt: TGTGCCAGCAGTCCAAACCAGGGGCGGAATTCACCCCTCCACTTT; j_call: TRBJ1-6; d_call: -; v_call: TRBV27; clone_size: -
cdr3_aa: CASSYFRNTGELFF; cdr3_nt: TGTGCCAGCAGTTACTTCAGAAACACCGGGGAGCTGTTTTTT; j_call: TRBJ2-2; d_call: -; v_call: TRBV6-2/TRBV6-3; clone_size: -
cdr3_aa: CASSLDPYRGPYEQYF; cdr3_nt: TGTGCCAGCAGCTTAGATCCCTACAGGGGCCCCTACGAGCAGTACTTC; j_call: TRBJ2-7; d_call: TRBD1; v_call: TRBV11-2; clone_size: few
cdr3_aa: CASSYSGDTSYEQYF; cdr3_nt: TGTGCCAGCAGTTACTCGGGGGACACCTCCTACGAGCAGTACTTC; j_call: TRBJ2-7; d_call: -; v_call: TRBV6-6; clone_size: -
cdr3_aa: CASSYRGASQPQHF; cdr3_nt: TGTGCCAGCAGTTACCGGGGGGCCAGTCAGCCCCAGCATTTT; j_call: TRBJ1-5; d_call: -; v_call: TRBV6-5; clone_size: -
cdr3_aa: CASSWDRLVMNTEAFF; cdr3_nt: TGTGCCAGCAGCTGGGACAGGCTTGTAATGAACACTGAAGCTTTCTTT; j_call: TRBJ1-1; d_call: TRBD1; v_call: TRBV7-2; clone_size: once
cdr3_aa: CASSRSTGAPGANVLTF; cdr3_nt: TGTGCCAGCAGCCGTAGTACAGGGGCCCCTGGGGCCAACGTCCTGACTTTC; j_call: TRBJ2-6; d_call: TRBD1; v_call: TRBV7-9; clone_size: few
cdr3_aa: CASSQERTRKYNNEQFF; cdr3_nt: TGTGCCAGCAGCCAAGAACGAACTAGAAAATACAACAATGAGCAGTTCTTC; j_call: TRBJ2-1; d_call: -; v_call: TRBV4-2; clone_size: -
cdr3_aa: CASSFGGTYEQYF; cdr3_nt: TGTGCCAGCAGTTTCGGGGGTACCTACGAGCAGTACTTC; j_call: TRBJ2-7; d_call: -; v_call: TRBV12-3/TRBV12-4; clone_size: -
cdr3_aa: CASSSGTSGVRETQYF; cdr3_nt: TGTGCCAGCAGCTCAGGGACTAGCGGGGTACGAGAGACCCAGTACTTC; j_call: TRBJ2-5; d_call: TRBD2; v_call: TRBV5-6; clone_size: -
cdr3_aa: CASSPGQGNEQYF; cdr3_nt: TGTGCCAGCTCACCAGGCCAGGGCAACGAGCAGTACTTC; j_call: TRBJ2-7; d_call: -; v_call: TRBV18; clone_size: -
cdr3_aa: CAVGLAGDIQYF; cdr3_nt: TGTGCCGTCGGACTAGCTGGGGACATTCAGTACTTC; j_call: TRBJ2-4; d_call: TRBD2; v_call: TRBV30; clone_size: -
cdr3_aa: CASSLLGGSDNGELFF; cdr3_nt: TGTGCCAGCAGCCTGTTGGGCGGGAGTGATAACGGGGAGCTGTTTTTT; j_call: TRBJ2-2; d_call: TRBD2; v_call: TRBV28; clone_size: -
cdr3_aa: CAISEEGQPNQPQHF; cdr3_nt: TGTGCCATCAGTGAGGAGGGACAGCCCAATCAGCCCCAGCATTTT; j_call: TRBJ1-5; d_call: TRBD1; v_call: TRBV10-3; clone_size: once
cdr3_aa: CASSISQGFLFDNEQFF; cdr3_nt: TGTGCCAGTAGTATATCGCAGGGGTTCTTGTTCGACAATGAGCAGTTCTTC; j_call: TRBJ2-1; d_call: -; v_call: TRBV19; clone_size: -
cdr3_aa: CASSQKVAGNSGNTIYF; cdr3_nt: TGCGCCAGCAGCCAGAAGGTCGCAGGTAACTCTGGAAACACCATATATTTT; j_call: TRBJ1-3; d_call: -; v_call: TRBV4-1; clone_size: -
cdr3_aa: CASSLDGDYGYTF; cdr3_nt: TGCGCCAGCAGCTTGGACGGGGACTATGGCTACACCTTC; j_call: TRBJ1-2; d_call: -; v_call: TRBV5-1; clone_size: -
cdr3_aa: CASSSTNQPQHF; cdr3_nt: TGTGCCAGCAGTTCTACGAATCAGCCCCAGCATTTT; j_call: TRBJ1-5; d_call: -; v_call: TRBV6-5; clone_size: -
cdr3_aa: CASSNTLNTEAFF; cdr3_nt: TGTGCCAGCAGCAACACACTGAACACTGAAGCTTTCTTT; j_call: TRBJ1-1; d_call: -; v_call: TRBV21-1; clone_size: -
cdr3_aa: CASSSGTGNEKLFF; cdr3_nt: TGTGCCAGCAGTTCCGGGACAGGAAATGAAAAACTGTTTTTT; j_call: TRBJ1-4; d_call: TRBD1; v_call: TRBV5-4; clone_size: -
cdr3_aa: CASSLGYSSGATDTQYF; cdr3_nt: TGTGCCAGCAGCTTAGGGTATAGTAGCGGGGCCACAGATACGCAGTATTTT; j_call: TRBJ2-3; d_call: TRBD2; v_call: TRBV7-8; clone_size: -
cdr3_aa: CAWSSDGANYGYTF; cdr3_nt: TGTGCCTGGAGTTCCGACGGGGCTAACTATGGCTACACCTTC; j_call: TRBJ1-2; d_call: -; v_call: TRBV30; clone_size: -
cdr3_aa: CASTPDSYTDTQYF; cdr3_nt: TGTGCCAGCACACCCGATTCCTACACAGATACGCAGTATTTT; j_call: TRBJ2-3; d_call: -; v_call: TRBV2; clone_size: -
cdr3_aa: CASSVGVAGGGETQYF; cdr3_nt: TGTGCCAGCAGCGTGGGGGTGGCGGGAGGAGGAGAGACCCAGTACTTC; j_call: TRBJ2-5; d_call: TRBD2; v_call: TRBV5-4; clone_size: -
cdr3_aa: CASSQAWVAGKNTDTQYF; cdr3_nt: TGTGCCAGCAGCCAAGCCTGGGTAGCGGGAAAGAACACAGATACGCAGTATTTT; j_call: TRBJ2-3; d_call: TRBD2; v_call: TRBV4-2; clone_size: -
cdr3_aa: CASSPRTERNTEAFF; cdr3_nt: TGTGCCAGCAGCCCCCGGACAGAAAGGAACACTGAAGCTTTCTTT; j_call: TRBJ1-1; d_call: -; v_call: TRBV11-3; clone_size: -
cdr3_aa: CASSSFLAGDTDTQYF; cdr3_nt: TGTGCCAGCAGCTCTTTCCTAGCGGGTGACACAGATACGCAGTATTTT; j_call: TRBJ2-3; d_call: TRBD2; v_call: TRBV7-9; clone_size: -
cdr3_aa: CASRDSRNLPLHF; cdr3_nt: TGTGCCAGCAGGGACAGTCGGAATTTACCCCTCCACTTT; j_call: TRBJ1-6; d_call: -; v_call: TRBV6-5; clone_size: -
cdr3_aa: CASSLWLNEKLFF; cdr3_nt: TGTGCCAGCAGTTTATGGCTAAATGAAAAACTGTTTTTT; j_call: TRBJ1-4; d_call: -; v_call: TRBV28; clone_size: -
cdr3_aa: CASSRQERTEAFF; cdr3_nt: TGTGCCAGCAGTAGACAGGAGAGGACTGAAGCTTTCTTT; j_call: TRBJ1-1; d_call: -; v_call: TRBV6-6; clone_size: -
cdr3_aa: CASSYSPFVDTQYF; cdr3_nt: TGTGCCAGCAGTTATTCCCCCTTCGTGGATACGCAGTATTTT; j_call: TRBJ2-3; d_call: -; v_call: TRBV6-5; clone_size: -
cdr3_aa: CASSYYMTSGGAEEETQYF; cdr3_nt: TGTGCCAGCAGCTATTACATGACTAGCGGGGGGGCCGAGGAAGAGACCCAGTACTTC; j_call: TRBJ2-5; d_call: TRBD2; v_call: TRBV11-3; clone_size: -
cdr3_aa: CASSAENTEAFF; cdr3_nt: TGTGCCAGCTCGGCGGAGAACACTGAAGCTTTCTTT; j_call: TRBJ1-1; d_call: -; v_call: TRBV18; clone_size: -